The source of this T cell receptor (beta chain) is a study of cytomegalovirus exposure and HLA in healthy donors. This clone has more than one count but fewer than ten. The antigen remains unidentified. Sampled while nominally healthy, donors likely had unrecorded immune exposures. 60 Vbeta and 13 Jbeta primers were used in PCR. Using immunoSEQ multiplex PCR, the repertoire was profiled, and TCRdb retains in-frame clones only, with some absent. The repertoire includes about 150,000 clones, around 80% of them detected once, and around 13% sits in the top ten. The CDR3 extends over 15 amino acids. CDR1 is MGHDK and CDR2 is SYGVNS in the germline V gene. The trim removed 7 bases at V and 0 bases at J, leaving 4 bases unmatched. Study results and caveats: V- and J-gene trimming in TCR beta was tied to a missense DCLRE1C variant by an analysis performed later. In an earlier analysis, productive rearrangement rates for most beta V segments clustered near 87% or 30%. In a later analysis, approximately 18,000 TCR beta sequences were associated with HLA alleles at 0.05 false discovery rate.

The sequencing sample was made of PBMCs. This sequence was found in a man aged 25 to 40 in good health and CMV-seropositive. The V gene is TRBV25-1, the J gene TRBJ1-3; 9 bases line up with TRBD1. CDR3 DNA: TGTGCCAGCACCCAGACAGGGGGCTCTGGAAACACCATATATTTT. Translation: CASTQTGGSGNTIYF.